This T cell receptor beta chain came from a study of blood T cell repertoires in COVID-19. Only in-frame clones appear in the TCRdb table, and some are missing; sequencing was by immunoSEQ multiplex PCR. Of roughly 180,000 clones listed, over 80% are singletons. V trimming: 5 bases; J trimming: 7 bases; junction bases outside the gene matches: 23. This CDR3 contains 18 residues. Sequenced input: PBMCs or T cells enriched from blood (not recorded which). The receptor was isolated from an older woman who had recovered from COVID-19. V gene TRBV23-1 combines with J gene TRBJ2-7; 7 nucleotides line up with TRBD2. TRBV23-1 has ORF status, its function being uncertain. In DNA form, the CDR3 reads TGCGCCAGCAGTTCTTGCCTACACCGGGACTCAGCGGGGAGAGAGCAGTACTTC. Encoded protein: CASSSCLHRDSAGREQYF.